This TCR beta chain was found in a study of vaccination and CD4 T cells after COVID-19. At the level of the study: Six males and four females, two of them Hispanic, were enrolled as convalescents.

This clonotype has just a few counts. What it binds is not known. Sequenced with the Oncomine TCR Beta short-read assay was DNA taken from cultured CD4+ T cells. TCRdb re-called the PCR reads through MiXCR, storing one row per CDR3 protein. The sample yields some 14,000 distinct CDR3 sequences, 41% seen once. Per the germline V gene, CDR1 is DFQATT and CDR2 is SNEGSKA (reference sequence). V was pared by 6 bases and J by 8 bases, with 18 bases of the junction left unmatched. The CDR3 runs to 15 residues. Noted treatment: roughly 10-day PBMC culture with coronavirus spike peptide pools or control peptides (ViraFEST assay).

This sequence originates from a human donor who had recovered from COVID-19. The gene calls are TRBV20-1 and TRBJ1-2, with 7 bases fitting TRBD1. Sequenced here: CD4+ T cells from blood, cultured in vitro, sampled after SARS-CoV-2 vaccination. The CDR3: CSADPTPTGLDGYTF. The CDR3 bases are TGCAGTGCCGACCCCACTCCGACAGGGCTGGACGGCTACACCTTC.